A single sample gave rise to the 15 T cell receptor beta chains below, sequenced in a study of post-analysis software for immune sequencing data. Study observations and caveats: Controls showed lower frequencies than patients for roughly 5 TRBV segments, and TRBV5-6, TRBV5-1 and TRBV20-1 were among these.

For these receptors, no antigen is known. Unique molecular identifiers had been added to the TCR beta cDNA libraries. TCRdb fed the PCR reads into MiXCR, producing one record per CDR3 protein. The sample carries about 540,000 distinct CDR3 sequences, about a third recorded once. Sequencing used blood. Receptors were obtained from a girl younger than 18 with multiple sclerosis.

This rearrangement joins TRBV5-1 to TRBJ2-7, with 7 bases fitting TRBD1. This CDR3 spans 16 amino acids. The ends lost 3 bases at V and 2 bases at J; junction bases unmatched: 11. Per germline, CDR1 SGHRS and CDR2 YFSETQ. The chain's CDR3 is CASSYYGTESPYEQYF. The CDR3 coding sequence is TGCGCCAGCAGCTATTACGGGACAGAGTCTCCCTACGAGCAGTACTTC. Supplemented by reference TRBV5-1 and TRBJ2-7, the full variable domain reads KAGVTQTPRYLIKTRGQQVTLSCSPISGHRSVSWYQQTPGQGLQFLFEYFSETQRNKGNFPGRFSGRQFSNSRSEMNVSTLELGDSALYLCASSYYGTESPYEQYFGPGTRLTVT.

The genes are TRBV11-2 and TRBJ1-1; the D gene is possibly TRBD1 (5 bases). The CDR3 covers 14 residues. Germline lookup yields CDR1 SGHAT and CDR2 FQNNGV. Trimming stripped 5 bases from V and 2 bases from J, with 12 bases between. Here the CDR3 reads CASSPRQKNTEAFF. The CDR3 bases are TGTGCCAGCAGCCCAAGACAGAAAAACACTGAAGCTTTCTTT. Filled out from reference TRBV11-2 and TRBJ1-1, the complete variable domain reads EAGVAQSPRYKIIEKRQSVAFWCNPISGHATLYWYQQILGQGPKLLIQFQNNGVVDDSQLPKDRFSAERLKGVDSTLKIQPAKLEDSAVYLCASSPRQKNTEAFFGQGTRLTVV.

A remark on this clonotype: A much larger clone sits a single nucleotide away, making a read error possible. The chain recombines TRBV9 with TRBJ2-1; TRBD1 might be the D (6 bases). The end of the DNA fits TRBJ2-7 better, so the J call may be wrong. The CDR3 consists of 15 residues. From germline, CDR1 is SGDLS and CDR2 YYNGEE. For the CDR3, the DNA is TGTGCCAGCAGCCCCCGGGACACCTCCTACAATGAGCAGTACTTC. It yields the protein CASSPRDTSYNEQYF.

The V gene is TRBV2, the J gene TRBJ2-3, with TRBD1 matching over 10 bases. V shed 8 bases, J shed 4 bases, and the junction held 6 bases outside the gene matches. Germline loops: CDR1 SNHLY, CDR2 FYNNEI. CDR3 length: 14 residues. The CDR3 region has the DNA TGTGCCAGCGCCGGGACAGGGGCGGCAGATACGCAGTATTTT. Protein: CASAGTGAADTQYF.

The V call is TRBV6-6, the J call TRBJ1-4; TRBD1 is a possible D gene (5 bases). Trimming pared 2 bases from V and 8 bases from J, leaving 12 bases between. Germline-derived CDR1 and CDR2 are MNHNY and SVGAGI (reference sequence). The CDR3 totals 14 residues. Here the CDR3 DNA reads TGTGCCAGCAGTTACAGAGGGGCACGGGAAAAACTGTTTTTT. Translated: CASSYRGAREKLFF.

This sequence joins TRBV20-1 and TRBJ2-7; D not resolved. The V end was cut by 2 bases, the J end by 3 bases, with 5 bases between. The CDR3 is 11 residues long. CDR1 DFQATT and CDR2 SNEGSKA come from the germline V gene (reference sequence). The CDR3 is CSARLFYEQYF. The CDR3 DNA reads TGCAGTGCTAGACTATTCTACGAGCAGTACTTC.

This clonotype was observed a few times. V gene TRBV6-6 combines with J gene TRBJ2-5; D possibly corresponds to TRBD2 (6 bases). Germline loops: CDR1 MNHNY, CDR2 SVGAGI (reference sequence). V was pared by 6 bases and J by 2 bases, with 16 bases between. The CDR3 length is 15 residues. CDR3 nucleotides: TGTGCCAGCAGCCCCGGGACTTCATCTCAAGAGACCCAGTACTTC. It yields the protein CASSPGTSSQETQYF.

The chain combines TRBV7-9 with TRBJ1-2; D call uncertain. V gave up 7 bases and J gave up 8 bases, with 20 bases separating them. Looked up from germline, CDR1 is SEHNR and CDR2 is FQNEAQ (reference sequence). CDR3 length equals 14 residues. Written as DNA, the CDR3 is TGTGCCAGCACCATTTTACGGGTGCCTGGCGGCTACACCTTC. It yields the protein CASTILRVPGGYTF.

The chain joins TRBV5-1 to TRBJ2-7; TRBD1 or TRBD2 may be the D gene (5 bases each). The germline V and J ends were trimmed by 3 bases and 5 bases, with 24 bases remaining between them. This CDR3 has 17 amino acids. Looked up from germline, CDR1 is SGHRS and CDR2 is YFSETQ. CDR3 DNA: TGCGCCAGCAGCTCCCTCTCCGGGGCCGTCGGTAGTCACGAGCAGTACTTC. Residues: CASSSLSGAVGSHEQYF.

This chain uses TRBV7-6 with TRBJ1-3, with TRBD1 matching 7 bases. There are 19 residues in the CDR3. Per germline, CDR1 SGHVS and CDR2 FNYEAQ. Unmatched junction bases numbered 16, after V lost 3 bases and J lost 2 bases. CDR3 amino acids: CASSFQPVGDRVAGNTIYF. The DNA of the CDR3 is TGTGCCAGCAGCTTTCAACCGGTTGGTGACAGGGTCGCTGGAAACACCATATATTTT. The full variable domain, its missing parts supplied by reference TRBV7-6 and TRBJ1-3, is GAGVSQSPRYKVTKRGQDVALRCDPISGHVSLYWYRQALGQGPEFLTYFNYEAQQDKSGLPNDRFSAERPEGSISTLTIQRTEQRDSAMYRCASSFQPVGDRVAGNTIYFGEGSWLTVV.

The genes are TRBV20-1 and TRBJ2-1; D may be TRBD1 (6 bases). Germline assignment: CDR1 DFQATT and CDR2 SNEGSKA (reference sequence). The CDR3 spans 14 residues. Between the trimmed V and J ends, which lost 5 bases and 0 bases, there was a span of 11 bases. The CDR3, as DNA: TGCAGTGCTCGGACAGCCCACTCCTACAATGAGCAGTTCTTC. This translates into CSARTAHSYNEQFF.

This CDR3 reads CAISVQETQYF. The CDR3 DNA reads TGTGCCATCAGTGTTCAAGAGACCCAGTACTTC. The chain couples TRBV10-3 to TRBJ2-5; no clear D. This CDR3 has 11 amino acids. V lost 4 bases to trimming and J lost 2 bases, with 2 bases between them. Germline loops: CDR1 ENHRY, CDR2 SYGVKD.

The gene calls are TRBV7-8 and TRBJ2-7; TRBD1 aligns across 7 bases. Germline CDR1 and CDR2: SGHVS and FQNEAQ. The CDR3 loop spans 15 amino acids. V lost 4 bases, J lost 0 bases, and 6 bases stayed unmatched. CDR3 protein: CASSSRRDSSYEQYF. DNA of the CDR3: TGTGCCAGCAGCTCGCGCAGGGACAGCTCCTACGAGCAGTACTTC.

The sample holds a few counts of this clonotype. V and J are TRBV6-1 and TRBJ2-5; D possibly corresponds to TRBD1 (6 bases). Germline V gives CDR1 MNHNS, CDR2 SASEGT. The V end was cut by 5 bases, the J end by 7 bases, with 14 bases between. This CDR3 is 13 amino acids long. The CDR3 loop reads CASSNQGQGTQYF. In DNA form, the CDR3 reads TGTGCCAGCAGTAACCAGGGGCAGGGGACCCAGTACTTC.

The V gene is TRBV4-2, the J gene TRBJ2-7, with a weak D call TRBD1 (6 bases). V lost 0 bases, J lost 1 base, and 13 bases lay in between. This CDR3 has 16 residues. Per the germline V gene, CDR1 is LGHNA and CDR2 is YNFKEQ. DNA for the CDR3: TGTGCCAGCAGCCAAGAATGGCCAGGGGTTTCCTACGAGCAGTACTTC. It encodes CASSQEWPGVSYEQYF.